Below are 30 T cell receptor beta chains sequenced from a single sample in a study of identical twins. TCRdb analysed the 5' RACE reads with MiXCR anew, one entry per CDR3 protein. This sample has some 500,000 distinct CDR3 sequences, with roughly 9.5% found just once. This sample was shared with a second study, whose subject was yellow fever vaccine responses in identical twins.

Source material: PBMCs. The receptor set was obtained from a woman in her late teens or twenties in good health.

The chain joins TRBV20-1 to TRBJ2-7; 7 bases are a match to TRBD1. From germline, CDR1 is DFQATT and CDR2 SNEGSKA (reference sequence). The CDR3 contains 15 residues. The V gene end was trimmed by 0 bases and the J gene end by 3 bases; junction bases not matched to a gene: 8. CDR3 amino acids: CSARDEGQAFYEQYF. The CDR3, as DNA: TGCAGTGCTAGAGATGAAGGACAGGCCTTCTACGAGCAGTACTTC.

There are a few counts of this clonotype. The V call is TRBV28, the J call TRBJ2-1, with D hard to call. The V gene lost 8 bases and the J gene lost 0 bases, with 20 bases spanning the gap. The CDR3 totals 17 residues. The germline V gene has CDR1 MDHEN and CDR2 SYDVKM. The DNA for the CDR3 is TGTGCCAGCCAAAGGACCGACGTAAGTTTCTCCTACAATGAGCAGTTCTTC. This gives the protein CASQRTDVSFSYNEQFF.

The chain carries TRBV15 and TRBJ2-7, with D possibly being TRBD2 (6 bases). The CDR3 consists of 15 residues. The germline gives CDR1 LNHNV, CDR2 YYDKDF (reference sequence). V lost 0 bases, J lost 2 bases, and 11 bases lay in between. The CDR3 protein is CATSREWDSTYEQYF. The CDR3 DNA reads TGTGCCACCAGCAGAGAGTGGGACTCCACCTACGAGCAGTACTTC.

The chain is built from TRBV7-2 and TRBJ2-2; D is uncertain. Per germline, CDR1 SGHTA and CDR2 FQGNSA. This CDR3 is 14 amino acids long. V shed 2 bases and J shed 7 bases, with 11 bases lying between them. As DNA, the CDR3 is TGTGCCAGCAGCTTATTGGTAGACCGCGGGGAGCTGTTTTTT. Residues: CASSLLVDRGELFF.

This clonotype was observed at least ten times. J is TRBJ1-3 and V is TRBV9; D gene uncertain. Germline-derived CDR1 and CDR2 are SGDLS and YYNGEE. There are 16 residues in the CDR3. CDR3 nucleotides: TGTGCTCCCAGCGCCCCGGAGTACCATTCTGGAAACACCATATATTTT. Translation gives CAPSAPEYHSGNTIYF.

This clonotype was found many times. V and J are TRBV6-5 and TRBJ1-2, with 7 bases that match TRBD1. Germline-derived CDR1 and CDR2 are MNHEY and SVGAGI. This CDR3 has 14 amino acids. J lost 7 bases, V lost 6 bases, and 11 bases had no gene match. The CDR3 coding sequence is TGTGCCAGCAGCAAGACGACAGGGACTCTTGGCTACACCTTC. Amino acids: CASSKTTGTLGYTF.

This chain joins TRBV3-1 and TRBJ2-7; D unresolved. The V end was cut by 0 bases, the J end by 2 bases, with 8 bases between. The CDR3 runs to 14 residues. Germline loops: CDR1 LGHDT, CDR2 YNNKEL (reference sequence). The CDR3 bases are TGTGCCAGCAGCCAAGATCTGGCCCCCTACGAGCAGTACTTC. As protein: CASSQDLAPYEQYF.

This clonotype showed up many times. The rearrangement joins TRBV12-3 or TRBV12-4 to TRBJ2-3; TRBD2 might be the D (6 bases). Trimming removed 4 bases from V and 0 bases from J, with 8 bases in between. The CDR3 sequence is 14 residues long. The CDR3 DNA is TGTGCCAGCAGTTACCTAGCGAGCACAGATACGCAGTATTTT. Translated, it gives CASSYLASTDTQYF.

The table lists this clonotype with many counts. The chain joins TRBV7-2 to TRBJ1-1; weak D call: TRBD1 (5 bases). V was cut by 0 bases and J by 4 bases, with 12 bases left in between. Germline values: CDR1 SGHTA, CDR2 FQGNSA. The length of the CDR3 is 15 residues. This CDR3 reads CASSLAGDVGTEAFF. The CDR3 nucleotides read TGTGCCAGCAGCTTAGCAGGGGATGTTGGCACTGAAGCTTTCTTT.

The J gene is TRBJ2-1, the V gene TRBV20-1; D is tentatively TRBD1 or TRBD2 (5 bases each). The length of the CDR3 is 15 residues. Germline CDR1 and CDR2: DFQATT and SNEGSKA (reference sequence). The V gene lost 1 base and the J gene lost 6 bases, with 16 bases spanning the gap. The CDR3 protein is CSARAGTQTGNEQFF. The CDR3 nucleotides are TGCAGTGCTAGAGCCGGGACCCAGACTGGCAATGAGCAGTTCTTC.

This chain links TRBV30 with TRBJ2-7, with D unresolved. The CDR3 contains 13 residues. Germline V gene sequence: CDR1 GTSNPN, CDR2 SVGIG (reference sequence). The ends were cut back, 2 bases at V and 0 bases at J, with 8 bases in the middle. The CDR3 coding sequence is TGTGCCTGGAGTTCAGTCTACTCCTACGAGCAGTACTTC. It yields the protein CAWSSVYSYEQYF.

This sequence joins TRBV29-1 and TRBJ2-1, with D possibly being TRBD1 (5 bases). Trimming pared 3 bases from V and 3 bases from J, leaving 15 bases between. Per germline, CDR1 SQVTM and CDR2 ANQGSEA. The CDR3 consists of 15 residues. The CDR3 reads CSVDGSDTGYNEQFF. The CDR3 nucleotides are TGCAGCGTTGATGGGTCGGACACCGGCTACAATGAGCAGTTCTTC.

The CDR3 DNA reads as TGCGCCAGCAGCCAAGACAGGGGGCTCGATGAAAAACTGTTTTTT. This gives the protein CASSQDRGLDEKLFF. V is TRBV4-1 and J is TRBJ1-4; 8 bases map to TRBD1. The V gene end was trimmed by 0 bases and the J gene end by 6 bases; junction bases not matched to a gene: 3. Germline V gene data show CDR1 as MGHRA and CDR2 as YSYEKL. This CDR3 comprises 15 residues.

This clonotype showed up many times. The rearrangement uses TRBV10-2 and TRBJ2-1, with 12 bases aligning to TRBD2. The V and J ends lost 3 bases and 8 bases, in that order; junction bases with no gene match: 2. The CDR3 is 14 amino acids. Germline V gives CDR1 WSHSY, CDR2 SAAADI. The CDR3 spells CASSDLAGGHEQFF. CDR3 DNA: TGCGCCAGCAGTGACCTAGCGGGAGGGCATGAGCAGTTCTTC.

For this clonotype: A much bigger clone sits one base away, suggesting this may be a read error. The rearrangement links TRBV20-1 to TRBJ2-7; tentative D call: TRBD1 (5 bases). Trimming pared 6 bases from V and 9 bases from J, leaving 24 bases between. The germline V gene has CDR1 DFQATT and CDR2 SNEGSKA (reference sequence). The CDR3 has 14 residues. The CDR3 DNA sequence: TGCAGTGCAAAGGGGCCGATGCCTAGGAACGTGCAGTACTTC. Residues: CSAKGPMPRNVQYF.

CDR3 in DNA: TGTGCCACCAGTGATTTTGGACAGGGAGGGGTCGGGGAGCTGTTTTTT. Protein product: CATSDFGQGGVGELFF. The chain couples TRBV24-1 to TRBJ2-2, with D tentatively TRBD1 (8 bases). The CDR3 consists of 16 residues. The V gene lost 1 base and the J gene lost 7 bases, with 15 bases spanning the gap. Germline CDR1 is KGHDR and CDR2 is SFDVKD.

The sample holds a few counts of this clonotype. The V call is TRBV10-3, the J call TRBJ2-1; D tentatively fits TRBD1 or TRBD2 (5 bases each). CDR1 and CDR2 from the germline V gene are ENHRY and SYGVKD. V shed 0 bases and J shed 3 bases, with 12 bases lying between them. This CDR3 has 16 residues. As DNA, the CDR3 is TGTGCCATCAGTGAGTCTAAGGCAGGGAGCTACAATGAGCAGTTCTTC. Encoded protein: CAISESKAGSYNEQFF.

The table lists this clonotype with a few counts. The chain uses TRBV20-1 and TRBJ2-2; 8 positions agree with TRBD1. Germline V lookup: CDR1 DFQATT, CDR2 SNEGSKA (reference sequence). The CDR3 extends over 16 amino acids. The V and J ends lost 0 bases and 7 bases, in that order; junction bases with no gene match: 10. The CDR3 sequence: CSARERRTGYIGELFF. The CDR3 DNA reads TGCAGTGCTAGAGAGAGGCGGACAGGGTATATCGGGGAGCTGTTTTTT.

The DNA for the CDR3 is TGTGCCAGCAGCTTGGGCAGGGTTGGGGCCAACGTCCTGACTTTC. Translation gives CASSLGRVGANVLTF. The rearrangement uses TRBV5-6 and TRBJ2-6; maybe TRBD1 (5 bases). The V end lost 0 bases, the J end lost 3 bases, and 7 bases lay between the germline ends. The CDR3 length is 15 residues. The germline CDR1 and CDR2 sequences are SGHDT and YYEEEE.

The V call is TRBV7-9, the J call TRBJ2-7; a possible D gene is TRBD2 (5 bases). Trimming removed 8 bases at V and 6 bases at J, with 17 bases between. This CDR3 region has 13 residues. From germline, CDR1 is SEHNR and CDR2 FQNEAQ (reference sequence). The CDR3 loop is CASAKTPAGEQYF. CDR3 DNA: TGTGCCAGCGCGAAAACCCCTGCGGGCGAGCAGTACTTC.

The J gene is TRBJ2-3, the V gene TRBV24-1; 9 bases are shared with TRBD2. Trimming cost V 8 bases and J 0 bases; bases outside gene matches: 5. This CDR3 spans 15 amino acids. Germline V gene sequence: CDR1 KGHDR, CDR2 SFDVKD. CDR3: CATTATSGSTDTQYF. The CDR3 DNA follows: TGTGCCACCACCGCAACTAGCGGGAGCACAGATACGCAGTATTTT.

The V gene is TRBV12-3 or TRBV12-4, the J gene TRBJ2-2; weak D call: TRBD2 (5 bases). V was clipped by 5 bases and J by 7 bases, with 14 bases between them. The CDR3 extends over 14 amino acids. The CDR3 DNA follows: TGTGCCAGCAGTCCACGTACCGAGGGCGGGGAGCTGTTTTTT. Translating gives CASSPRTEGGELFF.

V is TRBV12-3 or TRBV12-4 and J is TRBJ1-1; TRBD1 agrees at 10 bases. This CDR3 contains 15 residues. Unmatched junction bases numbered 5, after V lost 6 bases and J lost 1 base. The CDR3 coding sequence is TGTGCCAGCAGGACAGGGGGCTTTGGGAACACTGAAGCTTTCTTT. It codes for CASRTGGFGNTEAFF.

V usage is TRBV20-1 and J usage is TRBJ2-7; D may correspond to TRBD1 or TRBD2 (6 bases each). The CDR3 loop spans 15 amino acids. The germline gives CDR1 DFQATT, CDR2 SNEGSKA (reference sequence). V shed 0 bases and J shed 3 bases, with 15 bases lying between them. CDR3: CSARDSVQGLYEQYF. The CDR3 coding sequence is TGCAGTGCTAGAGATAGCGTACAGGGACTCTACGAGCAGTACTTC.

This clonotype showed up many times. The J gene is TRBJ2-3, the V gene TRBV7-2; D remains ambiguous. Trimming took off 1 base at V and 6 bases at J, with 11 bases between the two ends. The CDR3 loop spans 14 amino acids. Germline-derived CDR1 and CDR2 are SGHTA and FQGNSA. The DNA for the CDR3 is TGTGCCAGCAGCTTAGTGGCAGGAAGCGATACGCAGTATTTT. Its translation is CASSLVAGSDTQYF.

The chain joins TRBV5-5 to TRBJ2-2, with 9 bases lining up with TRBD1. The germline CDR1 and CDR2 sequences are SGHKS and YYEKEE (reference sequence). V trimming: 0 bases; J trimming: 6 bases; junction bases outside the gene matches: 9. The CDR3 has 17 amino acids. CDR3 DNA: TGTGCCAGCAGCTTGGGCCCCGGGACAGGGAATCCCGGGGAGCTGTTTTTT. It specifies CASSLGPGTGNPGELFF.

The rearrangement joins TRBV11-2 to TRBJ2-1, with 8 bases lining up with TRBD1. This CDR3 has 15 residues. CDR1 is SGHAT and CDR2 is FQNNGV in the germline V gene. J gave up 8 bases and V 0 bases, and 6 bases lay outside the gene matches. CDR3 nucleotides: TGTGCCAGCAGCTTAGATGGCAGGGGGCGCGATGAGCAGTTCTTC. Its translation: CASSLDGRGRDEQFF.

The V gene is TRBV3-1, the J gene TRBJ2-3; 7 nucleotides line up with TRBD2. The germline gives CDR1 LGHDT, CDR2 YNNKEL (reference sequence). The CDR3 spans 15 residues. V lost 10 bases to trimming and J lost 5 bases; unmatched junction nucleotides: 15. The CDR3 loop is CATSPVRGGEDTQYF. The DNA of the CDR3 is TGTGCCACCTCCCCTGTCCGCGGGGGTGAAGATACGCAGTATTTT.

The chain employs TRBV3-1 and TRBJ2-7; the D gene is possibly TRBD1 (5 bases). The germline V gene encodes CDR1 LGHDT and CDR2 YNNKEL (reference sequence). Trimming stripped 4 bases from V and 3 bases from J, with 13 bases between. CDR3 length: 14 amino acids. CDR3 residues: CASSRWQGNYEQYF. In DNA, the CDR3 is TGTGCCAGCAGCCGCTGGCAGGGTAACTACGAGCAGTACTTC.

This clonotype was seen many times. The chain carries TRBV20-1 and TRBJ1-3; D gene uncertain. The CDR3 has 14 residues. Germline V lookup: CDR1 DFQATT, CDR2 SNEGSKA (reference sequence). Trimming took 4 bases from V and 0 from J, leaving 10 bases between them. In DNA form, the CDR3 reads TGCAGTGCTATGGCCGTAAACTCTGGAAACACCATATATTTT. Its protein product is CSAMAVNSGNTIYF.